This T cell receptor beta chain was found in a study of blood T cell repertoires in COVID-19. As for the study in general: From the United States, Italy and Spain came samples of acute and convalescent COVID-19. PBMCs, B-cell-depleted T cells, or T cells were the source of the cDNA or gDNA that made up the material.

The CDR3 sequence is 15 residues long. The V gene's germline CDR1 is SGHTA and CDR2 FQGNSA. As concerns this clone: One junction end does not reproduce the germline sequence, and a read error may be involved.

TCRdb's table, derived via immunoSEQ multiplex PCR, lists solely in-frame clones and lacks some. The sample lists 200,000 to 300,000 clones; about 85% were seen once. This TCR was sampled from a man aged 18 to 29 with active or convalescent COVID-19. The gene calls are TRBV7-2 and TRBJ2-7, with 11 bases identical to TRBD2. Sequencing input: peripheral blood. In DNA form, the CDR3 reads TGTGCCAGCAGCTCTTACCTAACTAGCGGGAGCTTTCCCTTCTTC. This sequence encodes CASSSYLTSGSFPFF.